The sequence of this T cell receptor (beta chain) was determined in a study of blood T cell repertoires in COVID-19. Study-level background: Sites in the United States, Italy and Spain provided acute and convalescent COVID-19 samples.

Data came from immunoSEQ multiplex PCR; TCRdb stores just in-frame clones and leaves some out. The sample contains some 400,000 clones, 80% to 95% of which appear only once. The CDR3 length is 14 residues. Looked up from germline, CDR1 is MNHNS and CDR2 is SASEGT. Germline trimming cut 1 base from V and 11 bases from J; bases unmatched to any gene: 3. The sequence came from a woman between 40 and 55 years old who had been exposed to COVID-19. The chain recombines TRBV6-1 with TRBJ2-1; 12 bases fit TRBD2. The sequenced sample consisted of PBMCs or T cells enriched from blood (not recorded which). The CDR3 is CASSEGLAGEKQFF. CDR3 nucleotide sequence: TGTGCCAGCAGTGAAGGACTAGCGGGAGAAAAGCAGTTCTTC.